This entry concerns a single T cell receptor beta chain. Antigen specificity is unknown. The data were taken from a study of T cell repertoires in cytomegalovirus infection. Whole-study context: In the study, CMV epitopes included recently identified HLA-C-restricted and well-studied HLA-B-restricted ones. Public TCR beta signatures indicated both CMV infection and matching HLA type. Study outcomes and limitations: The ex vivo response was dominated by HLA-C-restricted CMV-specific TCR beta clonotypes. Summed frequency of shared TCR beta families picked out CMV carriers who also had the relevant HLA.

The CDR3 contains 19 residues. V was clipped by 4 bases and J by 1 base; unmatched bases: 11. Germline V gives CDR1 LGHNA, CDR2 YSLEER. TCRdb redid the calling of the reads with MiXCR, one entry per CDR3 protein. The sample contains approximately 500,000 distinct CDR3 sequences, 33% of which appear only once. This TCR was sampled from a human donor in good health (CMV status not recorded). Some clones in this sample may be carry-over from other donors' samples. The chain links TRBV4-3 to TRBJ2-1; 12 nucleotides match TRBD2. Sequencing used cultured PBMCs, obtained from culture after CMV antigen stimulation. Here the CDR3 reads CASSPGPGLAGLSYNEQFF. Written as DNA, the CDR3 is TGCGCCAGCAGCCCAGGACCGGGACTAGCGGGCCTTTCCTACAATGAGCAGTTCTTC.